The rows below give T cell receptor beta chains drawn from one sample of a study of T cells in Graves' hyperthyroidism and ophthalmopathy. One entry per CDR3 protein results from TCRdb running MiXCR on the multiplex PCR reads. This table holds hundreds of thousands of distinct CDR3 sequences, roughly a sixth found once. The material sequenced was blood. The receptors were gathered from a woman aged 45-59 years with Graves' hyperthyroidism that later progressed to Graves' ophthalmopathy. The CDR3 runs from the conserved cysteine through the conserved F or W. Each record gives: D gene, CDR3 length, J gene, V gene, clone size, CDR3 DNA, CDR3 protein. D genes are given only for firm matches. The listing skips clone size in some rows; elsewhere it reads once, few, many or a size class.

>NA|17|TRBJ2-4|TRBV6-1|few
TGTGCCAGCAGTGAGGCAGGAAACCACCCCACCAAAAACATTCAGTACTTC
CASSEAGNHPTKNIQYF
>NA|15|TRBJ1-5|TRBV7-2|NA
TGTGCCAGCAGTAATCGGATTACAGGATCAAGGCCCCAGCATTTT
CASSNRITGSRPQHF
>TRBD2|15|TRBJ2-7|TRBV3-1|many
TGTGCCAGCAGCCAAGAACTAGCGTACTCCTACGAGCAGTACTTC
CASSQELAYSYEQYF
>NA|14|TRBJ1-1|TRBV19|few
TGTGCCAGTAGTATGGCCCAAATGAACACTGAAGCTTTCTTT
CASSMAQMNTEAFF
>NA|14|TRBJ1-1|TRBV30|NA
TGTGCCTGGAGCCCGGGACCGGTGAACACTGAAGCTTTCTTT
CAWSPGPVNTEAFF
>TRBD1|14|TRBJ2-5|TRBV20-1|few
TGCAGTGCTGTACGCCCGGGACAGATGGTGACCCAGTACTTC
CSAVRPGQMVTQYF
>NA|12|TRBJ1-6|TRBV9|NA
TGTGCCAGCAGCGGACATAATTCACCCCTCCACTTT
CASSGHNSPLHF
>TRBD1|15|TRBJ2-3|TRBV24-1|NA
TGTGCCACTGGCTACGACAGGGAGAATACAGATACGCAGTATTTT
CATGYDRENTDTQYF
>TRBD2|14|TRBJ2-5|TRBV5-5|few
TGTGCCAGCAGCTGGGGACTAGCCCAGGGGACCCAGTACTTC
CASSWGLAQGTQYF
>TRBD1|16|TRBJ2-3|TRBV24-1|many
TGTGCCACCAGTGATCCCGGACAGGGTAGGGGAGATACGCAGTATTTT
CATSDPGQGRGDTQYF
>TRBD2|14|TRBJ2-5|TRBV30|few
TGTGCCTGGAGCCGGGGGGGAATCCAAGAGACCCAGTACTTC
CAWSRGGIQETQYF
>TRBD1|15|TRBJ2-1|TRBV12-3/TRBV12-4|many
TGTGCCAGCAGAACGTCAGGGACAGTCTCCAATGAGCAGTTCTTC
CASRTSGTVSNEQFF
>TRBD2|15|TRBJ2-5|TRBV14|few
TGTGCCAGCAGCCAGGCAGCGGGGGGACAAGAGACCCAGTACTTC
CASSQAAGGQETQYF
>TRBD2|15|TRBJ2-7|TRBV9|many
TGTGCCAGCAGCGCATCGGGACTAGCAGGCTACGAGCAGTACTTC
CASSASGLAGYEQYF
>TRBD1|18|TRBJ1-4|TRBV7-2|NA
TGTGCCAGCAGATCTACCCGGACAGGGTCAGGGTCTAATGAAAAACTGTTTTTT
CASRSTRTGSGSNEKLFF
>TRBD1|14|TRBJ2-3|TRBV18|many
TGTGCCAGCTCACCAAGGGGGCCCGCCGATACGCAGTATTTT
CASSPRGPADTQYF
>NA|15|TRBJ1-1|TRBV4-1|NA
TGCGCCAGCAGCCAAGGTATAATTGGCAACACTGAAGCTTTCTTT
CASSQGIIGNTEAFF
>NA|12|TRBJ2-1|TRBV29-1|NA
TGCAGCGTTGTTGGCCAGAGGTACGAGCAGTTCTTC
CSVVGQRYEQFF
>NA|18|TRBJ2-3|TRBV20-1|NA
TGCAGTGCTAGAGAACCCTCCCGACTACAAGCTAGCACAGATACGCAGTATTTT
CSAREPSRLQASTDTQYF
>NA|16|TRBJ2-2|TRBV11-3|NA
TGTGCCAGCAGCTTAGATCGGCCCGGCCACTCGTGTGAGCTGTTTTTT
CASSLDRPGHSCELFF
>TRBD2|16|TRBJ2-3|TRBV4-2|once
TGTGCCAGCAGCCAAGTGACTAGCGGGGGGGGAGATACGCAGTATTTT
CASSQVTSGGGDTQYF
>TRBD2|16|TRBJ2-3|TRBV7-2|many
TGTGCCAGCAGCCCAAGACTAGCGGGGGGGTCAGATACGCAGTATTTT
CASSPRLAGGSDTQYF
>NA|13|TRBJ2-3|TRBV6-5|NA
TGTGCCAGCAGTTACTTGTACACAGATACGCAGTATTTT
CASSYLYTDTQYF
>TRBD1|16|TRBJ2-3|TRBV15|NA
TGTGCCACCAGCTTCCGAACCGGGACAGGGACAGATACGCAGTATTTT
CATSFRTGTGTDTQYF
>NA|14|TRBJ2-2|TRBV10-3|NA
TGTGCCATCAGCCAAGAACAGGGCACCGGGGAGCTGTTTTTT
CAISQEQGTGELFF
>TRBD2|17|TRBJ2-1|TRBV5-1|many
TGCGCCAGCAGTTCGACCAGCGGGGGGCTCTCCTACAATGAGCAGTTCTTC
CASSSTSGGLSYNEQFF
>NA|16|TRBJ1-3|TRBV6-5|few
TGTGCCAGCAGTTACCGCGACGGATACTCTGGAAACACCATATATTTT
CASSYRDGYSGNTIYF
>NA|12|TRBJ1-6|TRBV2|NA
TGTGCCTCAAACAGGGATAATTCACCCCTCCACTTT
CASNRDNSPLHF
>NA|12|TRBJ2-5|TRBV12-3/TRBV12-4|few
TGTGCCAGCAGGGGGTTCCAAGAGACCCAGTACTTC
CASRGFQETQYF
>NA|13|TRBJ2-1|TRBV11-2|many
TGTGCCAGCAGCCCAGACTCACACAATGAGCAGTTCTTC
CASSPDSHNEQFF
>NA|15|TRBJ2-5|TRBV5-1|few
TGCGCCAGCAGCTTGGGGACAGTCAAACAAGAGACCCAGTACTTC
CASSLGTVKQETQYF
>TRBD2|16|TRBJ2-1|TRBV20-1|many
TGCAGTGCTAGAGATCGGCAGGCGGGAGCATACAATGAGCAGTTCTTC
CSARDRQAGAYNEQFF
>TRBD1|15|TRBJ1-1|TRBV10-3|many
TGTGCCATCAGTGAGTCTTGGACAGGGGACACTGAAGCTTTCTTT
CAISESWTGDTEAFF
>TRBD1|17|TRBJ1-5|TRBV4-1|NA
TGCGCCAGCAGCCCAACAGGGGGCGCCGGGAGCAATCAGCCCCAGCATTTT
CASSPTGGAGSNQPQHF
>NA|14|TRBJ1-1|TRBV7-9|NA
TGTGCCAGCAGCTTAGCTTTGGGAGAGACTGAAGCTTTCTTT
CASSLALGETEAFF
>NA|15|TRBJ1-1|TRBV7-6|few
TGTGCCAGCACCCACGAAGCAGCAGGGAACACTGAAGCTTTCTTT
CASTHEAAGNTEAFF
>TRBD1|14|TRBJ1-1|TRBV5-1|many
TGTGCCAGCAGCTTACAGGGGGCTGGCACTGAAGCTTTCTTT
CASSLQGAGTEAFF
>NA|13|TRBJ1-2|TRBV12-3/TRBV12-4|many
TGTGCCAGCAGTTTAAGGGAGAACTATGGCTACACCTTC
CASSLRENYGYTF
>TRBD1|14|TRBJ2-2|TRBV6-1|NA
TGTGCCAGCAGTAAGGACAGGATGATCGGGGAGCTGTTTTTT
CASSKDRMIGELFF
>NA|15|TRBJ2-1|TRBV12-3/TRBV12-4|few
TGTGCCAGCAGTACGAGCCATGGCTCCTACAATGAGCAGTTCTTC
CASSTSHGSYNEQFF
>TRBD2|18|TRBJ2-3|TRBV7-3|many
TGTGCCAGCAGCTTAGGTTACGGACTAGCGGGTAGCACAGATACGCAGTATTTT
CASSLGYGLAGSTDTQYF
>TRBD1|15|TRBJ2-5|TRBV6-1|many
TGTGCCAGCAGTCAATTGGACAGGGGGCAAGAGACCCAGTACTTC
CASSQLDRGQETQYF
>NA|15|TRBJ2-5|TRBV13|many
TGTGCCAGCAGTTGGGGGGAGGAAGGAGGAGAGACCCAGTACTTC
CASSWGEEGGETQYF
>NA|15|TRBJ1-1|TRBV7-9|many
TGTGCCAGCAGCTCCACTCTGAGGGCGAACACTGAAGCTTTCTTT
CASSSTLRANTEAFF
>NA|14|TRBJ1-4|TRBV7-9|NA
TGTGCCAGCCGTCTAGCGGCCTCGAATGAAAAACTGTTTTTT
CASRLAASNEKLFF
>NA|13|TRBJ2-5|TRBV20-1|NA
TGCAGTGCTAGAGATAGCGGATTAGAGACCCAGTACTTC
CSARDSGLETQYF
>TRBD1|14|TRBJ1-2|TRBV6-1|few
TGTGCCAGCAGCAACCGACAGGGAGACTATGGCTACACCTTC
CASSNRQGDYGYTF